This is a list of T cell receptor beta chains from one sample in a study of control samples from healthy donors and cancer patients. Clones were read by immunoSEQ multiplex PCR, and TCRdb kept only the in-frame ones, dropping some. The sample lists approximately 72,000 clones, 70% to 90% seen once, with 7.2% in the top ten. The sequencing input was blood. These receptor sequences come from a man in his fifties in good health. The CDR3 runs from the conserved cysteine through the conserved F or W. The order of the fields is D gene, J gene, V gene, CDR3 length, clone size, CDR3 DNA, CDR3 protein. A D gene is named only where the DNA matches it firmly. Not all rows give a size; the values are once, few, many and, for expanded clones, a class.

D gene: -; J gene: TRBJ1-5; V gene: TRBV6-4; CDR3 length: 14; clone size: -; CDR3 DNA: TGTGCCAGCAGCTTGGACCCGGCCCATCAGCCCCAGCATTTT; CDR3 protein: CASSLDPAHQPQHF
D gene: -; J gene: TRBJ2-2; V gene: TRBV11-3; CDR3 length: 14; clone size: -; CDR3 DNA: TGTGCCAGCAGACAGGGTGGGAACACCGGGGAGCTGTTTTTT; CDR3 protein: CASRQGGNTGELFF
D gene: -; J gene: TRBJ2-7; V gene: TRBV6-2/TRBV6-3; CDR3 length: 14; clone size: -; CDR3 DNA: TGTGCCAGCAGTATACCGGGACTGGGCGGGGAGCAGTACTTC; CDR3 protein: CASSIPGLGGEQYF
D gene: TRBD2; J gene: TRBJ2-1; V gene: TRBV5-5; CDR3 length: 17; clone size: -; CDR3 DNA: TGTGCCAGCAGCTTCCGACTAGCGGGGGTCCCGGGCAATGAGCAGTTCTTC; CDR3 protein: CASSFRLAGVPGNEQFF
D gene: -; J gene: TRBJ2-5; V gene: TRBV6-2/TRBV6-3; CDR3 length: 11; clone size: -; CDR3 DNA: TGTGCCAGCAGTTACGTTTGGACCCAGTACTTC; CDR3 protein: CASSYVWTQYF
D gene: -; J gene: TRBJ1-2; V gene: TRBV7-8; CDR3 length: 16; clone size: -; CDR3 DNA: TGTGCCAGCAGCTTTGCTAAGGGGGTAGCAAACTATGGCTACACCTTC; CDR3 protein: CASSFAKGVANYGYTF
D gene: -; J gene: TRBJ2-3; V gene: TRBV18; CDR3 length: 14; clone size: -; CDR3 DNA: TGTGCCAGCTCACCAAGCGTTCCAGGGGATACGCAGTATTTT; CDR3 protein: CASSPSVPGDTQYF
D gene: TRBD1; J gene: TRBJ2-7; V gene: TRBV7-9; CDR3 length: 12; clone size: -; CDR3 DNA: TGTGCCAGCACCTTGACAGGGTACGAGCAGTACTTC; CDR3 protein: CASTLTGYEQYF
D gene: -; J gene: TRBJ2-3; V gene: TRBV19; CDR3 length: 18; clone size: -; CDR3 DNA: TGTGCCAGTAGTATAGTGGGGCTCGGCGTCCTATCCCCAGATACGCAGTATTTT; CDR3 protein: CASSIVGLGVLSPDTQYF
D gene: -; J gene: TRBJ1-1; V gene: TRBV6-2/TRBV6-3; CDR3 length: 14; clone size: -; CDR3 DNA: TGTGCCAGCAGTTACTTCGGAGGCCCCACTGAAGCTTTCTTT; CDR3 protein: CASSYFGGPTEAFF
D gene: TRBD1; J gene: TRBJ1-1; V gene: TRBV7-2; CDR3 length: 12; clone size: once; CDR3 DNA: TGTGCCAGCAGCTTAGTACAGGGGGGAGCTTTCTTT; CDR3 protein: CASSLVQGGAFF
D gene: -; J gene: TRBJ2-3; V gene: TRBV5-5; CDR3 length: 14; clone size: -; CDR3 DNA: TGTGCCAGCAGCTGGACGGGGGCCATAGATACGCAGTATTTT; CDR3 protein: CASSWTGAIDTQYF
D gene: -; J gene: TRBJ2-1; V gene: TRBV4-1; CDR3 length: 16; clone size: -; CDR3 DNA: TGCGCCAGCAGCCAAGATTCCCCAGGGGGGTTCAATGAGCAGTTCTTC; CDR3 protein: CASSQDSPGGFNEQFF
D gene: -; J gene: TRBJ2-2; V gene: TRBV2; CDR3 length: 15; clone size: -; CDR3 DNA: TGTGCCAGCAGTGAAAATGTGGCCTACACCGGGGAGCTGTTTTTT; CDR3 protein: CASSENVAYTGELFF
D gene: TRBD2; J gene: TRBJ2-6; V gene: TRBV7-9; CDR3 length: 16; clone size: -; CDR3 DNA: TGTGCCAGCAGCTTACTCGGGGGGGCCGGGGCCAACGTCCTGACTTTC; CDR3 protein: CASSLLGGAGANVLTF
D gene: TRBD1; J gene: TRBJ1-5; V gene: TRBV3-1/TRBV3-2; CDR3 length: 18; clone size: -; CDR3 DNA: TGTGCCAGCAGCCAACTCCCGGTCGGGGACAGGGGCAATCAGCCCCAGCATTTT; CDR3 protein: CASSQLPVGDRGNQPQHF
D gene: TRBD2; J gene: TRBJ2-3; V gene: TRBV5-4; CDR3 length: 16; clone size: -; CDR3 DNA: TGTGCCAGCAGCTTGGGACTAGCGGGGCCCACAGATACGCAGTATTTT; CDR3 protein: CASSLGLAGPTDTQYF
D gene: -; J gene: TRBJ1-4; V gene: TRBV7-2; CDR3 length: 13; clone size: -; CDR3 DNA: TGTGCCAGCAGCTCCCGTCTCGATGAAAAACTGTTTTTT; CDR3 protein: CASSSRLDEKLFF
D gene: -; J gene: TRBJ1-3; V gene: TRBV6-2/TRBV6-3; CDR3 length: 15; clone size: -; CDR3 DNA: TGTGCCAGCAGTTTCAGGGCTTTCTCTGGAAACACCATATATTTT; CDR3 protein: CASSFRAFSGNTIYF
D gene: -; J gene: TRBJ2-3; V gene: TRBV18; CDR3 length: 17; clone size: -; CDR3 DNA: TGTGCCAGCTCCAAATATCAGGGGAGAGGGAACACAGATACGCAGTATTTT; CDR3 protein: CASSKYQGRGNTDTQYF
D gene: -; J gene: TRBJ1-2; V gene: TRBV5-1; CDR3 length: 12; clone size: -; CDR3 DNA: TGCGCCAGCAGAGCCCGGGACTATGGCTACACCTTC; CDR3 protein: CASRARDYGYTF
D gene: -; J gene: TRBJ1-1; V gene: TRBV7-8; CDR3 length: 12; clone size: -; CDR3 DNA: TGTGCCAGCAGCCCCCGCAACACTGAAGCTTTCTTT; CDR3 protein: CASSPRNTEAFF
D gene: TRBD1; J gene: TRBJ1-5; V gene: TRBV6-6; CDR3 length: 17; clone size: -; CDR3 DNA: TGTGCCAGCAGTCGGACAGGGAGGATGAGGGTGGGTCAGCCCCAGCATTTT; CDR3 protein: CASSRTGRMRVGQPQHF
D gene: TRBD2; J gene: TRBJ2-3; V gene: TRBV6-1; CDR3 length: 15; clone size: once; CDR3 DNA: TGTGCCAGCAGTGAAGCGGGCGGGGGGGCAGATACGCAGTATTTT; CDR3 protein: CASSEAGGGADTQYF
D gene: TRBD1; J gene: TRBJ2-7; V gene: TRBV29-1; CDR3 length: 13; clone size: -; CDR3 DNA: TGCAGCGCTCGGGACAGGGGGGGTTACGAGCAGTACTTC; CDR3 protein: CSARDRGGYEQYF
D gene: -; J gene: TRBJ1-1; V gene: TRBV19; CDR3 length: 13; clone size: -; CDR3 DNA: TGTGCCAGTAGTATACGGGGTAATACTGAAGCTTTCTTT; CDR3 protein: CASSIRGNTEAFF
D gene: TRBD1; J gene: TRBJ1-2; V gene: TRBV5-6; CDR3 length: 13; clone size: -; CDR3 DNA: TGTGCCAGCAGCGGACAGGGGAACTATGGCTACACCTTC; CDR3 protein: CASSGQGNYGYTF